Described below is a single T cell receptor beta chain sequence and its context. Using immunoSEQ multiplex PCR, the repertoire was profiled, and TCRdb retains in-frame clones only, with some absent. This table holds about 350,000 clones, roughly 87% found once. This entry belongs to a study of blood T cell repertoires in COVID-19. Source material: peripheral blood. The TCR sequence derives from a woman aged 60-75 years with COVID-19, enrolled during active disease.

The CDR3 bases are TGTGCCAGCAGTGAAGAGGGGATCCAGCCCCAGCATTTT. Its protein is CASSEEGIQPQHF. The chain uses TRBV2 and TRBJ1-5; D may be TRBD1 (5 bases). CDR3 length: 13 residues. The V end was cut by 1 base, the J end by 7 bases, with 8 bases between. CDR1 and CDR2 (germline): SNHLY, FYNNEI.